This T cell receptor (beta chain) was obtained from a study of blood T cell repertoires in COVID-19. About the research overall: The origin of the acute and convalescent COVID-19 samples was the United States, Italy and Spain. Sample material is recorded as cDNA or gDNA derived from T cells, B-cell-depleted T cells, or PBMCs.

Per the original methods: How many nucleated cells were present was estimated from reference gene primer amplification. Measured with immunoSEQ multiplex PCR; TCRdb has only the in-frame clones, and not every one. The DNA gave D and trimming, while V, J and clone size come from that table. The sample holds fewer than 150,000 clones, 87% seen once. The CDR3 totals 13 residues. The germline V gene has CDR1 LNHDA and CDR2 SQIVND (reference sequence). V was shortened by 4 bases and J by 4 bases, with 8 bases between the two germline ends. The V call is TRBV19, the J call TRBJ2-4, with a possible D match to TRBD1 (5 bases). The source of this sequence is a woman in her fifties or sixties with acute or convalescent COVID-19. Sequenced sample: peripheral blood. CDR3 nucleotides: TGTGCCAGTAGTAATCCAGGGAAAAACATTCAGTACTTC. Translation: CASSNPGKNIQYF. Supplemented by reference TRBV19 and TRBJ2-4, the full variable domain reads DGGITQSPKYLFRKEGQNVTLSCEQNLNHDAMYWYRQDPGQGLRLIYYSQIVNDFQKGDIAEGYSVSREKKESFPLTVTSAQKNPTAFYLCASSNPGKNIQYFGAGTRLSVL.